These 25 T cell receptor beta chains came from one sample sequenced in a study of blood T cell repertoires in COVID-19. Only in-frame clones appear in the TCRdb table, and some are missing; sequencing was by immunoSEQ multiplex PCR. The data contain about 190,000 clones, about three quarters of them singletons. Sequencing was performed on peripheral blood. These receptors all come from an elderly woman with active or convalescent COVID-19.

This rearrangement joins TRBV19 to TRBJ1-2, with D maybe TRBD1 (5 bases). The CDR3 has 15 residues. Trimming cost V 5 bases and J 4 bases, with 17 bases left between them. The germline V gene encodes CDR1 LNHDA and CDR2 SQIVND (reference sequence). CDR3 sequence reads: CASSPRPDSVYGYTF. CDR3 bases: TGTGCCAGTAGTCCCCGTCCTGACAGCGTCTATGGCTACACCTTC.

The chain recombines TRBV6-2 or TRBV6-3 with TRBJ2-5; 13 bases match TRBD2. CDR1 and CDR2 from the germline V gene are MNHEY and SVGEGT. CDR3 size: 16 residues. Germline trimming cut 5 bases from V and 5 bases from J; bases unmatched to any gene: 8. CDR3 region: CASSPRLAGGGETQYF. The CDR3 bases are TGTGCCAGCAGTCCGCGACTAGCGGGGGGAGGGGAGACCCAGTACTTC.

The chain is built from TRBV5-1 and TRBJ2-2; 7 bases are a match to TRBD2. Germline V lookup: CDR1 SGHRS, CDR2 YFSETQ. The CDR3 contains 16 residues. The trim removed 3 bases at V and 3 bases at J, leaving 8 bases unmatched. Written as DNA, the CDR3 is TGCGCCAGCAGCTGGTCCGGGACTACCTACACCGGGGAGCTGTTTTTT. Translation: CASSWSGTTYTGELFF.

V usage is TRBV27 and J usage is TRBJ1-3; D unclear. V was shortened by 3 bases and J by 9 bases, with 12 bases between the two germline ends. Germline CDR1 reads MNHEY; CDR2 reads SMNVEV (reference sequence). This CDR3 is built from 13 residues. The CDR3 is CASSFLQSSTIYF. The CDR3 DNA follows: TGTGCCAGCAGTTTCCTCCAATCTAGCACCATATATTTT.

The chain joins TRBV5-1 to TRBJ2-3; D is possibly TRBD2 (5 bases). The CDR3 covers 12 residues. Germline V CDR1 and CDR2: SGHRS, YFSETQ. Trimming pared 3 bases from V and 12 bases from J, leaving 14 bases between. The CDR3 loop reads CASSYGGQLQYF. The CDR3 region has the DNA TGCGCCAGCAGCTATGGCGGGCAGTTACAGTATTTT.

This clone was recorded once. The V call is TRBV29-1, the J call TRBJ2-7; 11 positions match TRBD1. The V and J ends lost 6 bases and 4 bases, in that order; junction bases with no gene match: 8. Germline lookup yields CDR1 SQVTM and CDR2 ANQGSEA. The CDR3 extends over 14 amino acids. The CDR3 nucleotides are TGCAGCGTCTTTGAAAGGGACAGGGGGTACGAGCAGTACTTC. It translates to CSVFERDRGYEQYF.

This clone was recorded once. The chain carries TRBV30 and TRBJ1-3, with D tentatively TRBD1 (5 bases). The length of the CDR3 is 14 residues. CDR1 and CDR2 (germline): GTSNPN, SVGIG (reference sequence). V lost 8 bases to trimming and J lost 0 bases, with 14 bases between them. CDR3 coding DNA: TGTGCCGGGGGGAGACTACCCTCTGGAAACACCATATATTTT. It codes for CAGGRLPSGNTIYF.

The CDR3 protein is CASSRKGQGLGSPLHF. In nucleotides, the CDR3 is TGTGCCAGCAGCCGGAAAGGACAGGGTTTGGGATCACCCCTCCACTTT. The rearrangement links TRBV3-1 (or the pseudogene TRBV3-2) to TRBJ1-6; 8 positions agree with TRBD1. The CDR3 consists of 16 residues. Germline V gene lookup returns CDR1 LGHDT and CDR2 YNNKEL (reference sequence). The trim removed 4 bases at V and 10 bases at J, leaving 12 bases unmatched.

Only a few counts were recorded for this clone. The genes are TRBV9 and TRBJ1-1; TRBD1 aligns across 7 bases. Germline assignment: CDR1 SGDLS and CDR2 YYNGEE. The CDR3 length is 15 residues. With 0 bases clipped from V and 3 bases from J, the junction kept 5 bases outside the gene matches. DNA of the CDR3: TGTGCCAGCAGCGTAGAGGCAGGGGGATACACTGAAGCTTTCTTT. Protein: CASSVEAGGYTEAFF.

The V and J genes are TRBV9 and TRBJ1-6, with TRBD1 as a possible D gene (5 bases). With 4 bases removed from V and 0 bases from J, the gap between germline ends came to 14 bases. Germline CDR1 reads SGDLS; CDR2 reads YYNGEE. The CDR3 runs to 17 residues. The CDR3 spells CASSPGGVSSYNSPLHF. The CDR3 region has the DNA TGTGCCAGCAGCCCCGGGGGTGTCTCCTCCTATAATTCACCCCTCCACTTT.

This clone is a singleton in its sample. V usage is TRBV27 and J usage is TRBJ1-3, with unresolved D. The V and J ends lost 5 bases and 0 bases respectively, with 11 bases between them. Germline V lookup: CDR1 MNHEY, CDR2 SMNVEV (reference sequence). There are 15 residues in the CDR3. The CDR3 here is CASSPGGISGNTIYF. CDR3 bases: TGTGCCAGCAGTCCTGGAGGGATCTCTGGAAACACCATATATTTT.

V and J are TRBV7-2 and TRBJ2-2; 7 bases are shared with TRBD1. Germline V gives CDR1 SGHTA, CDR2 FQGNSA. J was trimmed by 4 bases and V by 1 base; bases with no gene match: 6. This CDR3 has 16 amino acids. The CDR3, as DNA: TGTGCCAGCAGCTTAGTACAGGGGTTATCCACCGGGGAGCTGTTTTTT. Translation gives CASSLVQGLSTGELFF.

V gene TRBV4-1 combines with J gene TRBJ1-1, with 7 nucleotides matching TRBD1. V shed 4 bases, J shed 5 bases, and the junction held 10 bases outside the gene matches. The CDR3 covers 15 residues. Germline lookup yields CDR1 MGHRA and CDR2 YSYEKL. For the CDR3, the DNA is TGCGCCAGCAGCCGTCAAACTGCAGGGGGAACTGAAGCTTTCTTT. Translation: CASSRQTAGGTEAFF.

The chain uses TRBV12-3 or TRBV12-4 and TRBJ2-7; D might be TRBD2 (5 bases). The CDR3 runs to 13 residues. Trimming shortened V by 3 bases and J by 7 bases, and 13 bases separated the two germline ends. The CDR3 sequence: CASSLGNSGEQYF. In DNA form, the CDR3 reads TGTGCCAGCAGTTTGGGGAACTCGGGAGAGCAGTACTTC.

In this sample, this clone turned up a few times. The CDR3 region is CASSERGTGNSPLHF. The CDR3 DNA reads TGTGCCAGCAGCGAGCGCGGGACAGGGAATTCACCCCTCCACTTT. This chain connects TRBV3-1 (or the pseudogene TRBV3-2) to TRBJ1-6, with 9 bases fitting TRBD1. Germline CDR1 LGHDT, CDR2 YNNKEL (reference sequence). Trimming removed 5 bases from V and 7 bases from J; junction bases left unmatched: 6. This CDR3 contains 15 residues.

This clone appeared once. The V and J genes are TRBV28 and TRBJ2-5; D might be TRBD1 (6 bases). CDR3 length: 14 amino acids. Trimming took 5 bases from V and 2 from J, leaving 12 bases between them. The germline CDR1 and CDR2 sequences are MDHEN and SYDVKM. For the CDR3, the DNA is TGTGCCAGCAGTCTCGCCGGACAGCAAGAGACCCAGTACTTC. This translates into CASSLAGQQETQYF.

V is TRBV3-1 (or the pseudogene TRBV3-2) and J is TRBJ2-1; D is perhaps TRBD2 (6 bases). The V and J ends lost 5 bases and 0 bases respectively, with 26 bases between them. This CDR3 has 20 amino acids. In germline, CDR1 is LGHDT, CDR2 YNNKEL (reference sequence). CDR3 bases: TGTGCCAGCAGCTTACAAACTTATCTCTCCCGGGGGAGCTCCTACAATGAGCAGTTCTTC. It is translated as CASSLQTYLSRGSSYNEQFF.

The chain carries TRBV10-3 and TRBJ1-2; tentatively, D is TRBD1 (6 bases). Trimming pared 3 bases from V and 5 bases from J, leaving 10 bases between. This CDR3 has 13 residues. Germline CDR1 is ENHRY and CDR2 is SYGVKD. This chain's CDR3 is CAISEGQQYGYTF. For the CDR3, the DNA is TGTGCCATCAGTGAAGGACAGCAATATGGCTACACCTTC.

DNA of the CDR3: TGTGCCAGCAGCTCGAGAAACTCACCCCTCCACTTT. This gives the protein CASSSRNSPLHF. This chain uses TRBV5-4 with TRBJ1-6; D unresolved. V gave up 3 bases and J gave up 10 bases, with 8 bases separating them. The CDR3 has 12 amino acids. Germline V gene sequence: CDR1 SGHNT, CDR2 YYREEE (reference sequence).

V is TRBV15 and J is TRBJ1-2; D ambiguous. Germline V CDR1 and CDR2: LNHNV, YYDKDF (reference sequence). V shed 0 bases and J shed 5 bases, with 7 bases lying between them. The CDR3 is 13 residues long. The CDR3 DNA is TGTGCCACCAGCAGAGATTTCCTTTATGGCTACACCTTC. Translating it yields CATSRDFLYGYTF. The full variable domain, its missing parts supplied by reference TRBV15 and TRBJ1-2, is DAMVIQNPRYQVTQFGKPVTLSCSQTLNHNVMYWYQQKSSQAPKLLFHYYDKDFNNEADTPDNFQSRRPNTSFCFLDIRSPGLGDTAMYLCATSRDFLYGYTFGSGTRLTVV.

This clone was counted between two and nine times. The chain combines TRBV11-2 with TRBJ1-5; tentatively, D is TRBD1 (5 bases). V shed 4 bases and J shed 4 bases, with 11 bases lying between them. Looked up from germline, CDR1 is SGHAT and CDR2 is FQNNGV. CDR3 length equals 14 residues. CDR3 in DNA: TGTGCCAGCAGCTCCAGACAGATTAATCAGCCCCAGCATTTT. This encodes CASSSRQINQPQHF.

This clone was counted at least ten times. V gene TRBV30 combines with J gene TRBJ1-2; 9 bases match TRBD1. Germline-derived CDR1 and CDR2 are GTSNPN and SVGIG (reference sequence). After removal of 5 bases from V and 5 bases from J, the junction contained 6 bases not matched to a gene. The CDR3 is 13 residues long. The CDR3 sequence is CAWSAGQGYGYTF. CDR3 DNA sequence: TGTGCCTGGTCAGCGGGACAGGGTTATGGCTACACCTTC.

The genes are TRBV2 and TRBJ1-1; 10 positions agree with TRBD1. V shed 4 bases, J shed 1 base, and the junction held 9 bases outside the gene matches. This CDR3 is 17 amino acids long. Germline V gene lookup returns CDR1 SNHLY and CDR2 FYNNEI. CDR3 loop: CASSGRQGAATNTEAFF. CDR3 bases: TGTGCCAGCAGTGGTAGACAGGGGGCGGCGACGAACACTGAAGCTTTCTTT.

In its sample, this clone was seen many times. This sequence joins TRBV6-5 and TRBJ1-1, with D possibly being TRBD1 (5 bases). Germline CDR1 and CDR2: MNHEY and SVGAGI. Trimming took off 7 bases at V and 4 bases at J, with 13 bases between the two ends. CDR3 size: 13 residues. CDR3 residues: CASTPGESTEAFF. In DNA form, the CDR3 reads TGTGCCAGCACCCCGGGGGAATCCACTGAAGCTTTCTTT.

This chain uses TRBV6-5 with TRBJ1-3, with D perhaps matching TRBD1 (6 bases). The germline V and J ends were trimmed by 6 bases and 4 bases, with 16 bases remaining between them. The CDR3 runs 15 residues. CDR1 and CDR2 from the germline V gene are MNHEY and SVGAGI. Written as DNA, the CDR3 is TGTGCCAGCAGCCCGAAACAGGGAGGGGGAAACACCATATATTTT. This gives the protein CASSPKQGGGNTIYF.